This TCR beta chain was identified in a study of T cell repertoires in cytomegalovirus infection. Study context: Public TCR beta signatures marked donors with CMV infection and the matching HLA. Points from the study as a whole: CMV-specific TCR beta clonotypes restricted by HLA-C dominated the ex vivo response. Based on cumulative public TCR beta family frequency, carriers of CMV plus the relevant HLA were identified.

TCRdb passed the reads through MiXCR, listing each CDR3 protein once. The table lists around 260,000 distinct CDR3 sequences, 8% to 9.5% of them singletons. Trimming pared 7 bases from V and 1 base from J, leaving 10 bases between. The CDR3 spans 13 residues. Germline loops: CDR1 SGHTA, CDR2 FQGNSA. This clonotype was counted many times. Its specificity is not known. The source is a human donor in good health (CMV status not recorded). Some clones in this sample may be carry-over from other donors' samples. The sequenced sample was PBMCs. The gene calls are TRBV7-2 and TRBJ1-1; D may be TRBD1 (6 bases). The CDR3 sequence is CASNLDRNTEAFF. The CDR3 bases are TGTGCCAGCAACCTGGACAGGAACACTGAAGCTTTCTTT.